This TCR beta chain was found in a study of T-cell memory formation after mild COVID-19. TCRdb re-called the 5' RACE reads with MiXCR, one entry per CDR3 protein. The sample lists roughly 580,000 distinct CDR3 sequences, 18% seen once, with about 12% in the top ten. This clonotype occurred a few times. The CDR3 has 13 residues. V lost 1 base and J lost 3, with 7 bases in between. Germline V CDR1 and CDR2: SNHLY, FYNNEI. This clonotype was obtained from an adult woman who had mild COVID-19 (a few samples of this study predate the infection). Cell type and time point are not known. The gene calls are TRBV2 and TRBJ2-7; D gene uncertain. The sample consisted of PBMCs or a T cell subset sorted from them (not recorded which). CDR3 protein: CASSEGRIYEQYF. CDR3 DNA sequence: TGTGCCAGCAGTGAAGGTCGGATCTACGAGCAGTACTTC.